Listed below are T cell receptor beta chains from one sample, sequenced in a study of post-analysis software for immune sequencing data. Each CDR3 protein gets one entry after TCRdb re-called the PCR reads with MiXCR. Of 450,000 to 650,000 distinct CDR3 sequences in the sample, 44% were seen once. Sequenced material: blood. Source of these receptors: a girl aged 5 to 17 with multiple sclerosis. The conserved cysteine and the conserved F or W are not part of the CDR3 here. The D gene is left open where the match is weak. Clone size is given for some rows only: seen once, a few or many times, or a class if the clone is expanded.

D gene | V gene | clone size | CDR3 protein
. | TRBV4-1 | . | ASSQEGTPDQPQH
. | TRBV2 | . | ASSVSRGSNQPQH
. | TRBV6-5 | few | ASSSWGGIAKNIQY
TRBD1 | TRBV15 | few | ATSRDLGQGSTYEQY
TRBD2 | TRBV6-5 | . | ATKAGGYNKQF
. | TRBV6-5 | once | ASGLSGHSNQPQH
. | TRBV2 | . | ASSPTDGYT
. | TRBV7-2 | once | ASSSRRENEQF
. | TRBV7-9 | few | ASSPLMGPEQY
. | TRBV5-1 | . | ASSLASDTGELF
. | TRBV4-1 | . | ASSQDRPEYSNQPQH
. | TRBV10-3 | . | AIRDRGNQPQH
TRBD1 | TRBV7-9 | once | ASSPGQASSTDTQY
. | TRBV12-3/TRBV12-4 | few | ASSFGPDQETQY
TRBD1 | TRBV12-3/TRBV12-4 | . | ASSLRSSGQGAYEQY
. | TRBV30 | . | AWRGTENTEAF
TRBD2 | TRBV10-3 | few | AISERGDSGRAEDTQY
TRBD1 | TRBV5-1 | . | ASSQRQGDQETQY
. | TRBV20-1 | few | SAHGGDGAF
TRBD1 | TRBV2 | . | ASNGRGDGYT
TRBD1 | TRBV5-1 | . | ASSLGGPSGTAGGYT
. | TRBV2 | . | ASSVTRTDTQY
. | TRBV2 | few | ASLATPQHDEQF
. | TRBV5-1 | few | ASSLVDGDYEQY
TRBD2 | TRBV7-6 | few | ASSLVLADYNEQF
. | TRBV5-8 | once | ASTRTDTYEQY
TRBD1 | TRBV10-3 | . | AISEPRGLGNTEAF
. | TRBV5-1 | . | ASSLTGDHGQY
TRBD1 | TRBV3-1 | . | ASSRGQGAPYGYT
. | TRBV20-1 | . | SAQYYQGTNSPLH
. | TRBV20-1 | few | SAILTPGGEQY
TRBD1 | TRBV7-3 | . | ASSSTGADVNEQF
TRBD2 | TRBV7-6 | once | ASSLAPLAGVEQY
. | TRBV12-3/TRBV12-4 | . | ASSLGPTAATQY
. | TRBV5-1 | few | ASSLDGSRNEQY
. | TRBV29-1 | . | SVGWDRSSDGYT
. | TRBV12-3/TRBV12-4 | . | ASSPPGPYNYGYT
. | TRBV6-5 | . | ASSYGGDNEKLF
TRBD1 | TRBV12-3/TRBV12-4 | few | ASSLGQGNYEQY
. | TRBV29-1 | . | SVESQYEQY
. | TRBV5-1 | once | ASSFDGSTSTDTQY
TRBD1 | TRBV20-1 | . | SAPHPGGSYGYT